This TCR beta chain was captured by sequencing in a study of T cells after yellow fever vaccination. Across the whole study: Researchers used SMART-Seq v4 Ultra Low Input to prepare fractions that had low cell numbers.

Template switching by 5'RACE produced TCR cDNA, adding a universal primer site and UMIs. TCRdb independently ran MiXCR on the 5' RACE reads; one entry per CDR3 protein. Of a few hundred thousand distinct CDR3 sequences listed, around 8.1% were seen once; the top ten hold 17%. Points on this clonotype: The antigen remains unidentified.

General study findings and limits: The CD4 and CD8 compartments had a small share of their clonotypes in common. High-abundance clonotypes from the bulk population could contaminate FACS-sorted repertoires.

Germline trimming cut 4 bases from V and 10 bases from J; bases unmatched to any gene: 4. CDR3 length: 13 amino acids. Germline V gene sequence: CDR1 SGHRS, CDR2 YFSETQ. The chain carries TRBV5-1 and TRBJ2-4; 11 bases are shared with TRBD2. The sequencing used PBMCs, collected about 41 days after the first yellow fever vaccination. The source is a man between 18 and 29 years old who received the YFV17D yellow fever vaccine. In DNA form, the CDR3 reads TGCGCCAGCAGCCGGAGGACTAGCGGGATTCAGTACTTC. Its translation: CASSRRTSGIQYF.